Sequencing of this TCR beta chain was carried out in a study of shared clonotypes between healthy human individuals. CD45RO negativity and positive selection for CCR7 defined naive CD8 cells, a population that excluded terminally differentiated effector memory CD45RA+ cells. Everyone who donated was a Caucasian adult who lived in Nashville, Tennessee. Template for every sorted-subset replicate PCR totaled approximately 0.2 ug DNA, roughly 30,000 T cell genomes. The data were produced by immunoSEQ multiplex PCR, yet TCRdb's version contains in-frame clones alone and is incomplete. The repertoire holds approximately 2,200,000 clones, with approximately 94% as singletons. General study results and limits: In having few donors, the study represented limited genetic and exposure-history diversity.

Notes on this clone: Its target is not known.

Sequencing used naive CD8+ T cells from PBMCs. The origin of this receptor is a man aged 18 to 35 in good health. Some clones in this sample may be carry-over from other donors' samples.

CDR3 protein: CASSLYSYDGNTEAFF. CDR3 bases: TGTGCCAGCAGCTTATACTCCTACGACGGGAACACTGAAGCTTTCTTT. This rearrangement joins TRBV7-8 to TRBJ1-1; D unclear. V was shortened by 2 bases and J by 1 base, with 14 bases between the two germline ends. CDR3 length: 16 residues. Germline V gene sequence: CDR1 SGHVS, CDR2 FQNEAQ.